This is a list of T cell receptor beta chains from one sample in a study of T cells in Graves' hyperthyroidism and ophthalmopathy. TCRdb re-called the multiplex PCR reads through MiXCR, storing one row per CDR3 protein. This sample carries around 420,000 distinct CDR3 sequences, roughly an eighth of them seen once, and the ten largest clones take 5.3%. Sequenced material: blood. The origin of the receptors is a woman aged 18-35 years with Graves' hyperthyroidism. The CDR3 runs from the conserved cysteine through the conserved F or W. Each record gives: CDR3 length, clone size, J gene, D gene, V gene, CDR3 protein. A D gene is named only where the DNA matches it firmly. Clone size appears in some rows only: once, few, many, or a class for an expanded clone.

15 | NA | TRBJ2-3 | NA | TRBV19 | CASSIVVNSLDTQYF
17 | many | TRBJ1-4 | NA | TRBV12-3/TRBV12-4 | CASRPRLGLATNEKLFF
19 | many | TRBJ2-1 | NA | TRBV7-2 | CASSSRASAFGAGPNEQFF
14 | NA | TRBJ1-2 | NA | TRBV4-2 | CASSQDIRGYGYTF
15 | many | TRBJ2-1 | TRBD1 | TRBV27 | CASSLNQGAYNEQFF
13 | NA | TRBJ2-7 | NA | TRBV30 | CAWSPDRRGEQYF
20 | NA | TRBJ2-1 | TRBD2 | TRBV20-1 | CSARERPPITAGATLHEQFF
15 | many | TRBJ2-1 | TRBD2 | TRBV11-2 | CASSLEASGYNEQFF
20 | few | TRBJ2-3 | NA | TRBV12-3/TRBV12-4 | CASFDSWGRMPHSSTDTQYF
16 | NA | TRBJ1-1 | NA | TRBV9 | CASSVGGDVVYTEAFF
17 | NA | TRBJ2-2 | NA | TRBV6-2/TRBV6-3 | CASRPGQVILATGELFF
15 | few | TRBJ1-3 | NA | TRBV20-1 | CSASQTGGKGNTIYF
14 | many | TRBJ2-3 | NA | TRBV6-2/TRBV6-3 | CASSSAGTSSAQYF
17 | few | TRBJ2-2 | TRBD2 | TRBV5-1 | CASSSSGLAGEIGELFF
15 | many | TRBJ2-1 | TRBD2 | TRBV18 | CASSSSGSFYNEQFF
17 | many | TRBJ2-7 | TRBD2 | TRBV28 | CASSSPLGAGGQYEQYF
15 | many | TRBJ1-1 | NA | TRBV7-9 | CASSLGLSWNTEAFF
14 | many | TRBJ2-3 | NA | TRBV7-9 | CASSLRSSTDTQYF
16 | NA | TRBJ2-5 | TRBD2 | TRBV14 | CASSQALAGGRETQYF
15 | few | TRBJ2-3 | NA | TRBV28 | CASSFQQGRTDTQYF
14 | many | TRBJ2-5 | TRBD1 | TRBV20-1 | CSARGQGPGGTQYF
15 | NA | TRBJ1-4 | NA | TRBV5-4 | CASSLGRSNNEKLFF
15 | many | TRBJ1-2 | NA | TRBV5-4 | CASSPLRGDHYGYTF
14 | many | TRBJ1-4 | TRBD1 | TRBV28 | CASRSGTGVTELFF
16 | NA | TRBJ1-6 | NA | TRBV12-5 | CASGLGLWGQNSPLHF
13 | NA | TRBJ1-6 | NA | TRBV19 | CASSMIQDSPLHF
17 | NA | TRBJ2-5 | TRBD2 | TRBV9 | CASSVGSLAGGQETQYF
13 | many | TRBJ1-6 | NA | TRBV2 | CASRKIPGSPLHF
16 | many | TRBJ2-3 | NA | TRBV11-2 | CASNPQEGGWPDTQYF
16 | NA | TRBJ2-5 | NA | TRBV20-1 | CSARFNLGDPQETQYF
18 | many | TRBJ1-3 | NA | TRBV7-9 | CASSPLGPLPSSGNTIYF
15 | many | TRBJ2-7 | NA | TRBV7-8 | CASSPSGTGLLEQYF
18 | many | TRBJ1-1 | NA | TRBV11-2 | CASSFSQGQNRLNTEAFF
16 | many | TRBJ2-1 | TRBD2 | TRBV29-1 | CSVEGIRLAGGGEQFF
13 | many | TRBJ1-5 | NA | TRBV28 | CASRLQGNQPQHF
14 | few | TRBJ2-7 | TRBD1 | TRBV2 | CASKQGTGQYEQYF
17 | NA | TRBJ1-4 | TRBD1 | TRBV27 | CASADRVGGDSNEKLFF
14 | few | TRBJ2-2 | NA | TRBV20-1 | CSAGGRGNTGELFF
14 | many | TRBJ2-1 | NA | TRBV5-6 | CASSLTGPYNEQFF
17 | many | TRBJ2-5 | NA | TRBV20-1 | CSARDPAGAGPGETQYF
17 | NA | TRBJ2-1 | NA | TRBV7-3 | CASSPHQAGLLSGEQFF
15 | many | TRBJ2-3 | TRBD2 | TRBV29-1 | CSVSRTSGGTDTQYF
11 | few | TRBJ1-2 | TRBD1 | TRBV20-1 | CSATGGGGYTF
15 | many | TRBJ2-7 | TRBD2 | TRBV6-1 | CASSEVASGTAEQYF
12 | few | TRBJ2-1 | NA | TRBV5-4 | CASSSLPNEQFF
13 | NA | TRBJ2-1 | NA | TRBV15 | CATSRGRGKAQFF